A selection of T cell receptor beta chains follows, all from one sample in a study of blood T cell repertoires in COVID-19. The repertoire was sequenced with immunoSEQ multiplex PCR; TCRdb's copy has only in-frame clones and lacks some. The repertoire consists of a few hundred thousand clones, with about four fifths occurring once and the leading ten covering roughly 3%. The sequenced material came from peripheral blood. The source of these receptors is a woman between 25 and 40 years old who had recovered from COVID-19. The CDR3 runs from the conserved cysteine through the conserved F or W. The order of the fields is D gene, V gene, J gene, CDR3 protein, CDR3 DNA. A D gene is named only where the DNA matches it firmly.

TRBD1	TRBV5-6	TRBJ1-2	CASSFYRGGYTF	TGTGCCAGCAGCTTTTACAGGGGTGGCTACACCTTC
-	TRBV6-4	TRBJ1-1	CASSSTGEGAAFF	TGTGCCAGCAGTTCCACAGGAGAAGGGGCAGCTTTCTTT
TRBD2	TRBV6-6	TRBJ2-5	CASSSREGGETQYF	TGTGCCAGCAGTTCGCGGGAGGGCGGGGAGACCCAGTACTTC
-	TRBV9	TRBJ2-2	CASSDLVSGELFF	TGTGCCAGCAGTGACCTAGTGTCCGGGGAGCTGTTTTTT
TRBD1	TRBV19	TRBJ2-3	CASSTGGLGTQYF	TGTGCCAGTAGCACAGGGGGGCTTGGTACGCAGTATTTT
-	TRBV7-9	TRBJ1-2	CASSPSEGSYGYTF	TGTGCCAGCAGCCCCAGCGAGGGAAGCTATGGCTACACCTTC
TRBD1	TRBV30	TRBJ1-5	CAWSTGVSNQPQHF	TGTGCCTGGAGCACAGGGGTTAGCAATCAGCCCCAGCATTTT
-	TRBV4-1	TRBJ2-1	CASSQASGTGFYNEQFF	TGCGCCAGCAGCCAGGCCTCCGGGACTGGCTTCTACAATGAGCAGTTCTTC
-	TRBV28	TRBJ1-2	CASSLRGLYGYTF	TGTGCCAGCAGTCTGCGGGGGCTCTATGGCTACACCTTC
-	TRBV4-2	TRBJ1-2	CASSQARGPYGYTF	TGTGCCAGCAGCCAGGCCAGGGGACCCTATGGCTACACCTTC
TRBD1	TRBV10-1	TRBJ2-7	CASSESWTGASYEQYF	TGCGCCAGCAGTGAGTCTTGGACAGGCGCTTCCTACGAGCAGTACTTC
-	TRBV5-1	TRBJ2-1	CASTNRRLYNEQFF	TGCGCCAGTACAAACAGGCGGCTCTACAATGAGCAGTTCTTC
TRBD1	TRBV10-3	TRBJ1-1	CAIRTGSTEAFF	TGTGCCATCAGGACAGGGAGCACTGAAGCTTTCTTT
TRBD1	TRBV10-2	TRBJ2-2	CASEGQGIGGELFF	TGCGCCAGCGAGGGACAGGGGATCGGCGGGGAGCTGTTTTTT
TRBD2	TRBV4-1	TRBJ2-3	CASSQYPRSGRGEDTQYF	TGCGCCAGCAGCCAGTACCCCCGTAGCGGGAGAGGTGAGGATACGCAGTATTTT
-	TRBV6-5	TRBJ2-7	CASSYFAGDEQYF	TGTGCCAGCAGTTACTTTGCCGGGGACGAGCAGTACTTC
-	TRBV6-5	TRBJ1-4	CASTKYGVADEKLFF	TGTGCCAGCACTAAATACGGGGTGGCGGACGAAAAACTGTTTTTT
-	TRBV30	TRBJ1-1	CAWSLGGYTEAFF	TGTGCCTGGAGTCTCGGGGGGTACACTGAAGCTTTCTTT
-	TRBV27	TRBJ1-4	CASSLLQGGEKLFF	TGTGCCAGCAGTTTACTTCAGGGAGGAGAAAAACTGTTTTTT
-	TRBV19	TRBJ2-2	CASSVPRFGELFF	TGTGCCAGTAGTGTTCCTAGGTTCGGGGAGCTGTTTTTT
-	TRBV3-1/TRBV3-2	TRBJ1-2	CASSRANYGYTF	TGTGCCAGCAGCCGGGCCAACTATGGCTACACCTTC